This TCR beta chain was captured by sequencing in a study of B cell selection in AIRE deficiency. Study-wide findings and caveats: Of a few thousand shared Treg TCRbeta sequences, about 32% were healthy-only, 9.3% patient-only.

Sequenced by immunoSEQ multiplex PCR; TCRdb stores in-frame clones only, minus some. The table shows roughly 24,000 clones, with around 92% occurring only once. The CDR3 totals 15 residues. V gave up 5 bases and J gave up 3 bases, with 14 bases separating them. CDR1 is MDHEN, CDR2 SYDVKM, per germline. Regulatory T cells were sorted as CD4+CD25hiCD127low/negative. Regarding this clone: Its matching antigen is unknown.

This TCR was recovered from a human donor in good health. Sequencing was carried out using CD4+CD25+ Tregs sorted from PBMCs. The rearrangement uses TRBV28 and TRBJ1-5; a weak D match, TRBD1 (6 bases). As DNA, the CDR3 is TGTGCCAGCAGTATCGGGTCAGGGGACAATCAGCCCCAGCATTTT. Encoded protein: CASSIGSGDNQPQHF.